Here is one T cell receptor (beta chain) with its context. Antigen specificity is unknown. The data derive from a study of blood T cells in healthy people across ages. Study-level findings and limits: Because donor CMV status was unknown, expanded clonotype changes were possibly confounded. The unsorted PBMCs prevented any conclusive comparison of naive versus antigen-experienced cells.

The V gene's germline CDR1 is SGDLS and CDR2 YYNGEE. The CDR3 runs to 14 residues. Trimming cost V 0 bases and J 3 bases, with 7 bases left between them. Donors ranged from about 6 to 90 years old and were healthy Caucasians in Russia. Researchers isolated at least 6.5 million PBMCs per sample. Through a sample-barcoded 5' primer and a J-beta primer mix, a second PCR was run for about 6 to 11 cycles. MiXCR was run by TCRdb on the 5' RACE reads, yielding one entry per CDR3 protein. The repertoire includes 710,000 or so distinct CDR3 sequences, about 24% of them detected once, and roughly a fifth sits in the top ten.

This chain joins TRBV9 and TRBJ2-1; TRBD1 might be the D (6 bases). This TCR came from a man aged 65 to 79 in good health. Sequencing was done on a sample of blood. CDR3 DNA: TGTGCCAGCAGCGTAGGAGGGGGCTACAATGAGCAGTTCTTC. It translates to CASSVGGGYNEQFF.